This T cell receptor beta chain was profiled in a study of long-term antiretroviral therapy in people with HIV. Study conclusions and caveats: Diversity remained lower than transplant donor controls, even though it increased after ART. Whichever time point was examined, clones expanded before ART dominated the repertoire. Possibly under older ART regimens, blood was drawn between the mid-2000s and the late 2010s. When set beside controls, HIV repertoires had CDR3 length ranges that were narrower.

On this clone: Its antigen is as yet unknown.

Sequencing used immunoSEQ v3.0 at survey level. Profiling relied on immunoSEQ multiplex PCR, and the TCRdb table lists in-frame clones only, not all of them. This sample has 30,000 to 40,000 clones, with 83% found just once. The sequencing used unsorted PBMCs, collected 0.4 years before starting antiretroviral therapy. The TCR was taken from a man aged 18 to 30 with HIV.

CDR3 protein: CASSFTGQGYQPQHF. DNA of the CDR3: TGTGCCAGCAGCTTCACAGGACAGGGATACCAGCCCCAGCATTTT. The gene calls are TRBV5-5 and TRBJ1-5, with 8 nucleotides matching TRBD1. The germline CDR1 and CDR2 sequences are SGHKS and YYEKEE (reference sequence). CDR3 length equals 15 residues. With V trimmed by 2 bases and J by 7 bases, 8 bases remained unmatched.